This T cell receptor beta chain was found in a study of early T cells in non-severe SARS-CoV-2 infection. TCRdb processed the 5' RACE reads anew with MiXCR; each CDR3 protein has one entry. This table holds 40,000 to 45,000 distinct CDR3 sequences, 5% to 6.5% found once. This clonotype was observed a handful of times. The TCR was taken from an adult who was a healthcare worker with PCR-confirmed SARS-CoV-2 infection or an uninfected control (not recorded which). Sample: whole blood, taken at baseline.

CDR3 bases: TGTGCCAGCACCCAACAGGGGGTTGGAAACACCATATATTTT. This gives the protein CASTQQGVGNTIYF. The chain carries TRBV12-3 or TRBV12-4 and TRBJ1-3; 8 nucleotides align to TRBD1. After removal of 7 bases from V and 3 bases from J, the junction contained 5 bases not matched to a gene. The CDR3 has 14 residues.